Shown below are 8 T cell receptor beta chains from a single sample sequenced in a study of CD8+CD57+ T cells in acquired aplastic anemia. Patients chosen for sequencing had shown CD8+CD57+ cell expansion by flow cytometry. CDR3 and TCR beta VDJ profiling relied on a genomic DNA template. In TCRdb, the reads were re-called with MiXCR into one record per CDR3 protein. The table records 150,000 to 200,000 distinct CDR3 sequences, around 48% of them present only once. Sequencing was done on a sample of sorted CD4+, CD8+, or CD8+CD57+ T cells (not recorded which) from PBMCs. All receptors come from a human donor with aplastic anemia.

V is TRBV9 and J is TRBJ1-6, with D tentatively TRBD1 (5 bases). Germline-derived CDR1 and CDR2 are SGDLS and YYNGEE. V was clipped by 7 bases and J by 10 bases, with 12 bases between them. This CDR3 has 12 residues. CDR3 region: CASGDTGSPLHF. The CDR3 bases are TGTGCCAGCGGCGACACAGGCTCACCCCTCCACTTT.

The J gene is TRBJ1-1, the V gene TRBV29-1, with TRBD1 as a possible D gene (5 bases). This CDR3 is built from 14 residues. CDR1 and CDR2 from the germline V gene are SQVTM and ANQGSEA. The ends were cut back, 4 bases at V and 3 bases at J, with 15 bases in the middle. This CDR3 reads CSVVAGYGDTEAFF. The CDR3 DNA reads TGCAGCGTTGTGGCAGGGTACGGGGACACTGAAGCTTTCTTT.

This clonotype was detected only once. The genes are TRBV10-1 and TRBJ2-7; a possible D gene is TRBD2 (6 bases). The CDR3 runs to 17 residues. Trimming pared 6 bases from V and 2 bases from J, leaving 23 bases between. Germline-derived CDR1 and CDR2 are WNHNN and SYGVQD (reference sequence). The CDR3: CASRLRKASAPTYEQYF. As DNA, the CDR3 is TGCGCCAGCAGATTAAGAAAGGCTAGCGCCCCCACCTACGAGCAGTACTTC.

This clonotype showed up many times. The chain combines TRBV30 with TRBJ2-3; D is unresolved. Germline CDR1 is GTSNPN and CDR2 is SVGIG (reference sequence). The CDR3 spans 13 residues. Trimming shortened V by 4 bases and J by 3 bases, and 11 bases separated the two germline ends. The CDR3 DNA sequence: TGTGCCTGGACGGATTATGGGACAGATACGCAGTATTTT. It yields the protein CAWTDYGTDTQYF.

This rearrangement joins TRBV10-2 to TRBJ2-1, with D perhaps matching TRBD2 (6 bases). CDR1 WSHSY and CDR2 SAAADI come from the germline V gene. V was pared by 8 bases and J by 6 bases, with 17 bases between. CDR3 size: 14 residues. CDR3 in amino acids: CASRKELAGNEQFF. DNA of the CDR3: TGCGCCAGCCGCAAGGAACTAGCCGGCAATGAGCAGTTCTTC.

This clonotype was seen just once. At one end, the junction sequence differs from germline, possibly due to a read error. V and J are TRBV12-3 or TRBV12-4 and TRBJ2-7, with TRBD1 matching over 7 bases. There are 15 residues in the CDR3. The CDR3, as DNA: TGTGCCAGCAGTTACGCTTCGGGACAGCTCTACGAGCAGCACTTC. Its translation: CASSYASGQLYEQHF.

This clonotype was recorded many times. The rearrangement joins TRBV7-2 to TRBJ2-1; 7 positions match TRBD2. Losses at the gene ends were 4 bases for V and 3 bases for J; bases not matched to a gene: 6. CDR3 length: 15 amino acids. Germline loops: CDR1 SGHTA, CDR2 FQGNSA. CDR3 loop: CASSSAGLHYNEQFF. CDR3 DNA: TGTGCCAGCAGCTCTGCGGGACTACACTACAATGAGCAGTTCTTC.

This clonotype was counted at least ten times. The chain has TRBV19 and TRBJ2-7, with a tentative D call TRBD1 (6 bases). CDR1 and CDR2 from the germline V gene are LNHDA and SQIVND (reference sequence). Trimming removed 6 bases from V and 3 bases from J, with 21 bases in between. CDR3 size: 16 residues. CDR3 sequence reads: CASSRDTQGPYYEQYF. The CDR3 DNA sequence: TGTGCCAGTAGCCGAGATACACAGGGTCCCTACTACGAGCAGTACTTC. Combining the CDR3 with reference TRBV19 and TRBJ2-7 gives the whole variable domain DGGITQSPKYLFRKEGQNVTLSCEQNLNHDAMYWYRQDPGQGLRLIYYSQIVNDFQKGDIAEGYSVSREKKESFPLTVTSAQKNPTAFYLCASSRDTQGPYYEQYFGPGTRLTVT.